These 12 T cell receptor beta chains originate from one sample sequenced in a study of blood T cells in healthy people across ages. Through a sample-barcoded 5' primer and a J-beta primer mix, a second PCR was run for roughly 6 to 11 cycles. TCRdb re-derived calls from the 5' RACE reads in MiXCR, one entry per CDR3 protein. Of 590,000 or so distinct CDR3 sequences in the sample, approximately 30% were seen once. The material sequenced was blood. These receptors all stem from a woman older than 75 in good health.

There are many counts of this clonotype. The chain couples TRBV20-1 to TRBJ2-3; 9 positions agree with TRBD1. Germline V lookup: CDR1 DFQATT, CDR2 SNEGSKA (reference sequence). With V trimmed by 5 bases and J by 2 bases, 8 bases remained unmatched. CDR3 size: 15 residues. CDR3 residues: CSAASGDRVTDTQYF. For the CDR3, the DNA is TGCAGTGCTGCTTCGGGGGACAGGGTCACAGATACGCAGTATTTT.

This clonotype has ten or more counts. This chain uses TRBV7-2 with TRBJ1-2, with 8 positions matching TRBD1. The CDR3 is 15 amino acids. Losses at the gene ends were 5 bases for V and 2 bases for J; bases not matched to a gene: 7. From germline, CDR1 is SGHTA and CDR2 FQGNSA. The chain's CDR3 is CASSHSRTGNYGYTF. Written as DNA, the CDR3 is TGTGCCAGCAGCCATAGCCGGACAGGGAACTATGGCTACACCTTC. Drawing the rest from reference TRBV7-2 and TRBJ1-2, the complete variable domain is GAGVSQSPSNKVTEKGKDVELRCDPISGHTALYWYRQSLGQGLEFLIYFQGNSAPDKSGLPSDRFSAERTGGSVSTLTIQRTQQEDSAVYLCASSHSRTGNYGYTFGSGTRLTVV.

This clonotype was seen more than once but under ten times. Just one base apart from a much larger clone, this may be a read error. The genes are TRBV7-3 and TRBJ2-1; 9 nucleotides line up with TRBD2. V was pared by 5 bases and J by 8 bases, with 10 bases of the junction left unmatched. The CDR3 runs 15 residues. The germline V gene has CDR1 SGHTA and CDR2 FQGTGA. The CDR3 DNA reads TGTGCCAGCAGCCCCCGCGGGGGGGCCATCGATGAGCAGTTCTTC. It is translated as CASSPRGGAIDEQFF.

There are many counts of this clonotype. The chain employs TRBV20-1 and TRBJ2-1; D is uncertain. The CDR3 is 15 residues long. V gave up 6 bases and J gave up 0 bases, with 15 bases separating them. CDR1 and CDR2 from the germline V gene are DFQATT and SNEGSKA (reference sequence). CDR3 sequence: CSAPNPLSSYNEQFF. The DNA for the CDR3 is TGCAGTGCCCCCAACCCCCTCAGCTCCTACAATGAGCAGTTCTTC.

This clonotype was observed many times. The V gene is TRBV25-1, the J gene TRBJ2-3, with D tentatively TRBD2 (6 bases). The germline gives CDR1 MGHDK, CDR2 SYGVNS. The CDR3 totals 14 residues. Trimming shortened V by 7 bases and J by 0 bases, and 11 bases separated the two germline ends. Here the CDR3 reads CASKEGLSTDTQYF. DNA for the CDR3: TGTGCCAGCAAGGAGGGCCTTAGCACAGATACGCAGTATTTT.

The V gene is TRBV29-1, the J gene TRBJ1-1; D unclear. Deletions cut 7 bases from V and 3 bases from J, with 18 bases between. Germline V gene lookup returns CDR1 SQVTM and CDR2 ANQGSEA. The CDR3 runs to 14 residues. The CDR3 nucleotides read TGCAGCGGAACGAAAGGGCGAGAACACACTGAAGCTTTCTTT. Translating gives CSGTKGREHTEAFF.

This chain connects TRBV2 to TRBJ2-2; 7 bases are shared with TRBD2. J gave up 1 base and V 9 bases, and 5 bases lay outside the gene matches. This CDR3 comprises 14 residues. The germline CDR1 and CDR2 sequences are SNHLY and FYNNEI. CDR3 nucleotide sequence: TGTGCCAGGACTCGCGGGGGGAACACCGGGGAGCTGTTTTTT. Its protein is CARTRGGNTGELFF.

This chain links TRBV30 with TRBJ1-3; unclear D gene. CDR3 length equals 14 residues. CDR1 GTSNPN and CDR2 SVGIG come from the germline V gene (reference sequence). V was trimmed by 4 bases and J by 4 bases, leaving 14 bases between them. CDR3 sequence (DNA): TGTGCCTGGAAACGGACCGTCGGCGGAAACACCATATATTTT. It codes for CAWKRTVGGNTIYF.

This rearrangement joins TRBV5-1 to TRBJ1-3; no firm D call. Trimming pared 0 bases from V and 4 bases from J, leaving 8 bases between. CDR1 and CDR2 (germline): SGHRS, YFSETQ. The CDR3 covers 14 residues. The CDR3 sequence is CASSLDAGGNTIYF. DNA for the CDR3: TGCGCCAGCAGCTTGGACGCCGGGGGAAACACCATATATTTT.

The gene calls are TRBV12-3 or TRBV12-4 and TRBJ2-2, with D perhaps TRBD1 (6 bases). The ends were cut back, 3 bases at V and 2 bases at J, with 10 bases in the middle. The CDR3 is 15 residues long. The CDR3 region has the DNA TGTGCCAGCAGTTTTTCAGGGGTAAACACCGGGGAGCTGTTTTTT. This gives the protein CASSFSGVNTGELFF.

Details on this clonotype: A much larger clonotype is one base distant, so this may be a read error. The rearrangement uses TRBV20-1 and TRBJ1-5, with a possible D match to TRBD1 (5 bases). This CDR3 comprises 14 residues. CDR1 is DFQATT, CDR2 SNEGSKA, per germline (reference sequence). The CDR3 sequence: CGARPSGSVQPQHF. CDR3 bases: TGCGGTGCTAGACCTTCAGGGTCCGTGCAGCCCCAGCATTTT.

This clonotype has just a few counts. A much larger clone lies one base from this, so it may be a read error. The rearrangement links TRBV20-1 to TRBJ2-7, with 9 bases matching TRBD1. Germline V gene sequence: CDR1 DFQATT, CDR2 SNEGSKA (reference sequence). This CDR3 has 14 amino acids. The V gene end was trimmed by 2 bases and the J gene end by 7 bases; junction bases not matched to a gene: 9. The CDR3 sequence is CSARTGGGYNEQYF. For the CDR3, the DNA is TGCAGTGCTAGAACAGGGGGCGGGTACAATGAGCAGTACTTC.